One and the same sample provided the 8 T cell receptor beta chains below, sequenced in a study of T cell responses to AZD1222 COVID-19 vaccine (dated by TCRdb to about 2021). Taken with the paper, the label for time point translates to: baseline before first vaccination. Library construction relied on the immunoSEQ multiplex PCR assay. TCRdb obtained this table from immuneACCESS and retained in-frame rearrangements with V and J assigned. These tables miss some clones; where compared with another copy, unresolved V genes account for less than half of the shortfall, and the remainder is unexplained. The sample has 140,000 to 150,000 clones on record, about 91% of them singletons. The ten top clones hold more than 1.4% of the sample. The sequencing here drew on peripheral blood, taken on day 0 of AZD1222 vaccination. The origin of the receptors is an adult in good health.

The chain recombines TRBV2 with TRBJ2-7, with 12 bases identical to TRBD2. V dropped 0 bases and J dropped 4; count of bases not matched to a gene: 1. Germline V CDR1 and CDR2: SNHLY, FYNNEI. This CDR3 is 15 amino acids long. CDR3: CASSEAGTSGYEQYF. The CDR3, as DNA: TGTGCCAGCAGTGAAGCCGGGACTAGCGGGTACGAGCAGTACTTC.

J is TRBJ2-5 and V is TRBV11-3; a weak D match, TRBD2 (5 bases). CDR1 and CDR2 from the germline V gene are SGHNT and YENEEA. The CDR3 length is 14 residues. Trimming removed 7 bases at V and 2 bases at J, with 14 bases between. As DNA, the CDR3 is TGTGCCAGCACCAGGCCCGGGAAACAAGAGACCCAGTACTTC. Translation: CASTRPGKQETQYF.

The gene calls are TRBV15 and TRBJ1-3; no clear D. The CDR3 runs to 16 residues. V lost 3 bases, J lost 2 bases, and 14 bases lay in between. Germline V gene data show CDR1 as LNHNV and CDR2 as YYDKDF (reference sequence). The CDR3 bases are TGTGCCACCAGCAGGGGGAAATATGGGCCTGGAAACACCATATATTTT. Its translation is CATSRGKYGPGNTIYF.

The chain couples TRBV2 to TRBJ2-2; D may be TRBD2 (5 bases). Looked up from germline, CDR1 is SNHLY and CDR2 is FYNNEI. Trimming left V 6 bases short and J 4 bases short, with 24 bases between. This CDR3 has 18 residues. The CDR3 DNA sequence: TGTGCCAGCAGCCGCCGTCCTCGAGCGGTACGGCGCACCGGGGAGCTGTTTTTT. It translates to CASSRRPRAVRRTGELFF. Using reference TRBV2 and TRBJ2-2 for the parts outside the CDR3, the full variable domain is EPEVTQTPSHQVTQMGQEVILRCVPISNHLYFYWYRQILGQKVEFLVSFYNNEISEKSEIFDDQFSVERPDGSNFTLKIRSTKLEDSAMYFCASSRRPRAVRRTGELFFGEGSRLTVL.

V is TRBV12-3 or TRBV12-4 and J is TRBJ1-4, with D hard to call. The CDR3 length is 13 residues. The V gene lost 1 base and the J gene lost 8 bases, with 8 bases spanning the gap. In DNA form, the CDR3 reads TGTGCCAGCAGTTTAGGGACTGCAGAAAAACTGTTTTTT. Its translation: CASSLGTAEKLFF.

This clone came up a few times. The V gene is TRBV12-3 or TRBV12-4, the J gene TRBJ1-6; a possible D gene is TRBD1 (6 bases). CDR3 size: 13 residues. Trimming removed 5 bases from V and 14 bases from J, with 16 bases in between. The CDR3 nucleotides read TGTGCCAGCAGTCTCAACAGGGTTGGGTCCCTCCACTTT. Translating it yields CASSLNRVGSLHF.

The chain links TRBV24-1 to TRBJ1-1; no clear D gene. Germline V gene sequence: CDR1 KGHDR, CDR2 SFDVKD. CDR3 length: 14 amino acids. Trimming pared 4 bases from V and 3 bases from J, leaving 11 bases between. The CDR3 bases are TGTGCCACCAGTGAAGGAGGCTTCCACACTGAAGCTTTCTTT. Translating it yields CATSEGGFHTEAFF.

This chain joins TRBV29-1 and TRBJ1-1, with D possibly being TRBD1 (5 bases). The V gene lost 4 bases and the J gene lost 0 bases, with 9 bases spanning the gap. The CDR3 sequence is 13 residues long. CDR1 is SQVTM and CDR2 is ANQGSEA in the germline V gene. The CDR3: CSVVRGLNTEAFF. The CDR3 DNA is TGCAGCGTTGTTCGGGGGTTGAACACTGAAGCTTTCTTT. The full variable domain, in which reference TRBV29-1 and TRBJ1-1 provide the parts outside the CDR3, is SAVISQKPSRDICQRGTSLTIQCQVDSQVTMMFWYRQQPGQSLTLIATANQGSEATYESGFVIDKFPISRPNLTFSTLTVSNMSPEDSSIYLCSVVRGLNTEAFFGQGTRLTVV.